Each of the 32 T cell receptor beta chains below was sequenced from the same sample in a study of blood T cells in healthy people across ages. A second PCR, run for roughly 7 to 12 cycles, used a sample-barcoded 5' primer plus a J-beta primer mix. TCRdb processed the 5' RACE reads anew with MiXCR; each CDR3 protein has one entry. Altogether fewer than 700,000 distinct CDR3 sequences are present, roughly 48% being singletons, with the ten largest covering 20% to 25%. Sequencing was done on a sample of blood. Receptor source: an elderly man in good health.

This rearrangement joins TRBV28 to TRBJ1-1, with D possibly matching TRBD1 (5 bases). Germline CDR1 is MDHEN and CDR2 is SYDVKM. Trimming removed 8 bases from V and 1 base from J, with 14 bases in between. This CDR3 contains 14 residues. The CDR3 DNA is TGTGCCAGCCTCAGGGTGGGTGGGAACACTGAAGCTTTCTTT. Its translation is CASLRVGGNTEAFF.

The sample holds a few counts of this clonotype. The chain joins TRBV7-2 to TRBJ2-5; 8 bases map to TRBD2. The CDR3 extends over 14 amino acids. J gave up 1 base and V 5 bases, and 3 bases lay outside the gene matches. The germline V gene encodes CDR1 SGHTA and CDR2 FQGNSA. For the CDR3, the DNA is TGTGCCAGCAGCCACGGGACTAGCCAAGAGACCCAGTACTTC. It translates to CASSHGTSQETQYF.

The sample holds a few counts of this clonotype. The chain joins TRBV20-1 to TRBJ2-1, with TRBD2 matching 10 bases. J gave up 2 bases and V 4 bases, and 5 bases lay outside the gene matches. The CDR3 runs 15 residues. Germline CDR1 is DFQATT and CDR2 is SNEGSKA (reference sequence). Written as DNA, the CDR3 is TGCAGTGCTATAAGGACTAGCGGTGCCTACAATGAGCAGTTCTTC. It is translated as CSAIRTSGAYNEQFF.

The V gene is TRBV6-6, the J gene TRBJ1-6; a possible D gene is TRBD1 (5 bases). The CDR3 extends over 13 amino acids. Germline CDR1 reads MNHNY; CDR2 reads SVGAGI (reference sequence). The germline V and J ends were trimmed by 7 bases and 9 bases, with 13 bases remaining between them. CDR3: CASTLGRGSPLHF. The DNA for the CDR3 is TGTGCCAGCACCCTGGGGAGGGGTTCACCCCTCCACTTT.

The rearrangement links TRBV20-1 to TRBJ2-3; D may correspond to TRBD1 or TRBD2 (5 bases each). Trimming took 0 bases from V and 0 from J, leaving 13 bases between them. The CDR3 length is 16 residues. Germline V gene lookup returns CDR1 DFQATT and CDR2 SNEGSKA (reference sequence). In DNA form, the CDR3 reads TGCAGTGCTAGAGAACGGGGCAGGGATAGCACAGATACGCAGTATTTT. It codes for CSARERGRDSTDTQYF.

This clonotype has more than one count but fewer than ten. The rearrangement joins TRBV9 to TRBJ1-2; tentative D call: TRBD1 (6 bases). The ends were cut back, 2 bases at V and 7 bases at J, with 9 bases in the middle. This CDR3 is built from 12 residues. The germline V gene has CDR1 SGDLS and CDR2 YYNGEE. CDR3 in amino acids: CASSVTGRGYTF. In DNA, the CDR3 is TGTGCCAGCAGCGTGACAGGTCGTGGCTACACCTTC.

In its sample, this clonotype was seen a few times. The gene calls are TRBV27 and TRBJ2-3, with D perhaps matching TRBD2 (6 bases). The germline V and J ends were trimmed by 5 bases and 1 base, with 16 bases remaining between them. The CDR3 extends over 16 amino acids. Germline V gene sequence: CDR1 MNHEY, CDR2 SMNVEV (reference sequence). CDR3 nucleotide sequence: TGTGCCAGCAGTCCCCTAGGCGGGGATGGCACAGATACGCAGTATTTT. Its protein is CASSPLGGDGTDTQYF.

V usage is TRBV6-2 or TRBV6-3 and J usage is TRBJ2-1, with 9 bases aligning to TRBD1. J lost 9 bases, V lost 6 bases, and 15 bases had no gene match. The CDR3 has 16 amino acids. The germline CDR1 and CDR2 sequences are MNHEY and SVGEGT. The DNA for the CDR3 is TGTGCCAGCAGAACCGCGGGACAGGGTTCTCGTGGTGAGCAGTTCTTC. It translates to CASRTAGQGSRGEQFF.

This sequence joins TRBV28 and TRBJ1-5; no definite D call. Trimming removed 1 base at V and 0 bases at J, with 10 bases between. Germline V lookup: CDR1 MDHEN, CDR2 SYDVKM. The CDR3 runs 16 residues. The CDR3 region is CASSLFTDHSNQPQHF. In nucleotides, the CDR3 is TGTGCCAGCAGTTTATTTACGGACCATAGCAATCAGCCCCAGCATTTT.

This clonotype was recorded once. The chain links TRBV11-2 to TRBJ2-5; 9 bases are a match to TRBD2. This CDR3 is 14 amino acids long. The germline gives CDR1 SGHAT, CDR2 FQNNGV. V gave up 5 bases and J gave up 11 bases; unmatched junction bases: 12. This chain's CDR3 is CASSMTSGVNEQYF. DNA for the CDR3: TGTGCCAGCAGCATGACTAGCGGAGTCAATGAGCAGTACTTC.

The chain carries TRBV7-8 and TRBJ2-6; TRBD1 matches at 7 bases. The CDR3 covers 18 residues. V was clipped by 5 bases and J by 1 base; unmatched bases: 11. Germline assignment: CDR1 SGHVS and CDR2 FQNEAQ. In DNA form, the CDR3 reads TGTGCCAGCAGCCTAGGGACAGCCAGTCCGTCTGGGGCCAACGTCCTGACTTTC. Its translation is CASSLGTASPSGANVLTF.

The chain recombines TRBV7-8 with TRBJ2-5; D may match TRBD1 or TRBD2 (6 bases each). The CDR3 loop spans 14 amino acids. In germline, CDR1 is SGHVS, CDR2 FQNEAQ. Trimming removed 5 bases at V and 9 bases at J, with 19 bases between. DNA for the CDR3: TGTGCCAGCAGCACGCCTATGGGGGGCGCGCCCCAGTACTTC. It specifies CASSTPMGGAPQYF.

The chain couples TRBV10-3 to TRBJ2-1; 12 positions agree with TRBD2. The CDR3 covers 14 residues. Germline trimming cut 6 bases from V and 6 bases from J; bases unmatched to any gene: 3. Germline lookup yields CDR1 ENHRY and CDR2 SYGVKD. The CDR3 is CAIRWTSGTNEQFF. The CDR3 DNA sequence: TGTGCCATCAGGTGGACTAGCGGGACCAATGAGCAGTTCTTC.

CDR3 sequence reads: CASSLAGRSYEQYF. The CDR3 nucleotides are TGTGCCAGCAGCTTGGCGGGGCGATCCTACGAGCAGTACTTC. The V call is TRBV7-9, the J call TRBJ2-7; D might be TRBD2 (6 bases). The CDR3 spans 14 residues. The germline V gene has CDR1 SEHNR and CDR2 FQNEAQ (reference sequence). The ends were cut back, 3 bases at V and 1 base at J, with 10 bases in the middle. Drawing the rest from reference TRBV7-9 and TRBJ2-7, the complete variable domain is DTGVSQNPRHKITKRGQNVTFRCDPISEHNRLYWYRQTLGQGPEFLTYFQNEAQLEKSRLLSDRFSAERPKGSFSTLEIQRTEQGDSAMYLCASSLAGRSYEQYFGPGTRLTVT.

This clonotype appeared many times. This chain links TRBV6-6 with TRBJ1-5, with 9 positions matching TRBD1. Germline CDR1 reads MNHNY; CDR2 reads SVGAGI (reference sequence). The CDR3 runs 15 residues. The V and J ends lost 6 bases and 4 bases, in that order; junction bases with no gene match: 7. CDR3 coding DNA: TGTGCCAGCAGCCCGGGTGGGACAGGGAATCAGCCCCAGCATTTT. It codes for CASSPGGTGNQPQHF.

The chain combines TRBV20-1 with TRBJ2-7, with TRBD1 matching 8 bases. V was pared by 0 bases and J by 7 bases, with 8 bases of the junction left unmatched. The CDR3 runs 14 residues. The germline V gene has CDR1 DFQATT and CDR2 SNEGSKA (reference sequence). The CDR3 DNA reads as TGCAGTGCTAGAGATCGGGACAGGCCCATGGAGCAGTACTTC. It specifies CSARDRDRPMEQYF.

This chain joins TRBV7-2 and TRBJ1-2, with 8 bases that match TRBD1. Per germline, CDR1 SGHTA and CDR2 FQGNSA. The CDR3 has 13 amino acids. V was clipped by 6 bases and J by 6 bases; unmatched bases: 6. The CDR3 coding sequence is TGTGCCAGCAGGATACCGACAGGGGATGGCTACACCTTC. Translation gives CASRIPTGDGYTF.

The table lists this clonotype with a few counts. The V and J genes are TRBV29-1 and TRBJ2-7, with 8 bases lining up with TRBD1. The CDR3 is made up of 14 amino acids. Per the germline V gene, CDR1 is SQVTM and CDR2 is ANQGSEA. V was pared by 0 bases and J by 6 bases, with 7 bases of the junction left unmatched. CDR3 amino acids: CSVEETGGSREQYF. CDR3 nucleotides: TGCAGCGTTGAAGAAACAGGGGGGTCGCGCGAGCAGTACTTC.

This clonotype showed up just a few times. The germline gene is not matched at one end of the junction; a read error may be the cause. V gene TRBV15 combines with J gene TRBJ1-1; a possible D gene is TRBD1 (5 bases). Germline CDR1 and CDR2: LNHNV and YYDKDF (reference sequence). The CDR3 is made up of 14 amino acids. The CDR3 nucleotides read TGTGCCACCAGAAGAGGAATGGGGGACACTGAAGCTTTCTTT. Its translation: CATRRGMGDTEAFF.

J is TRBJ2-7 and V is TRBV2; perhaps TRBD2 as D (6 bases). The germline V gene has CDR1 SNHLY and CDR2 FYNNEI. Trimming left V 4 bases short and J 2 bases short, with 15 bases between. CDR3 length: 15 amino acids. CDR3 DNA sequence: TGTGCCAGCAGTGGTAGCCGGGACTTACCCTACGAGCAGTACTTC. Translated, it gives CASSGSRDLPYEQYF.

The chain has TRBV3-1 and TRBJ1-5; D remains ambiguous. Looked up from germline, CDR1 is LGHDT and CDR2 is YNNKEL (reference sequence). The CDR3 is 14 amino acids. Trimming cost V 8 bases and J 4 bases, with 15 bases left between them. Here the CDR3 DNA reads TGTGCCAGCGGCAACGGATTTGTAAATCAGCCCCAGCATTTT. Translating gives CASGNGFVNQPQHF.

This clonotype was found once. Because the CDR3 is missing its conserved closing phenylalanine or tryptophan, this is likely a read error. The rearrangement links TRBV9 to TRBJ2-2; no reliable D call. Trimming removed 0 bases at V and 5 bases at J, with 5 bases between. This CDR3 has 13 residues. Germline-derived CDR1 and CDR2 are SGDLS and YYNGEE. CDR3 sequence: CASSVGVTGELFS. CDR3 DNA: TGTGCCAGCAGCGTAGGGGTAACCGGGGAGCTGTTTTCT.

This chain connects TRBV12-3 or TRBV12-4 to TRBJ2-1; D not certain. This CDR3 has 14 amino acids. V was clipped by 2 bases and J by 8 bases, with 13 bases between them. This CDR3 reads CASSLKLRGDEQFF. The CDR3 DNA reads TGTGCCAGCAGTTTAAAGTTGAGAGGCGATGAGCAGTTCTTC.

The chain carries TRBV7-2 and TRBJ2-7; D gene uncertain. The better agreement between TRBJ2-5 and the DNA end casts doubt on the J call. CDR1 SGHTA and CDR2 FQGNSA come from the germline V gene. The CDR3 is made up of 14 amino acids. CDR3 DNA: TGTGCCAGCAGCGAGACTCCCAACGGAGAGACCCAGTACTTC. Translation gives CASSETPNGETQYF.

The chain recombines TRBV2 with TRBJ2-7, with D tentatively TRBD2 (5 bases). The CDR3 spans 14 residues. The ends were cut back, 2 bases at V and 2 bases at J, with 10 bases in the middle. Germline V gene data show CDR1 as SNHLY and CDR2 as FYNNEI. The CDR3 bases are TGTGCCAGCAGTGAACGAGGGCTGCCCTACGAGCAGTACTTC. Protein: CASSERGLPYEQYF.

The rearrangement joins TRBV7-2 to TRBJ1-6; the match to TRBD1 covers 7 bases. This CDR3 has 18 residues. Trimming at V came to 3 bases and at J to 3 bases, leaving 11 bases not matched to a gene. Germline V lookup: CDR1 SGHTA, CDR2 FQGNSA. The CDR3 DNA follows: TGTGCCAGCAGCTTGGGCAGGGGGGAGGGCTACTATAATTCACCCCTCCACTTT. This codes for CASSLGRGEGYYNSPLHF. The entire variable domain, with the rest obtained from reference TRBV7-2 and TRBJ1-6, is as follows: GAGVSQSPSNKVTEKGKDVELRCDPISGHTALYWYRQSLGQGLEFLIYFQGNSAPDKSGLPSDRFSAERTGGSVSTLTIQRTQQEDSAVYLCASSLGRGEGYYNSPLHFGNGTRLTVT.

A few counts support this clonotype. CDR3 bases: TGTGCCAGCAGCGCGCGACAAGCCACTAGCACAGATACGCAGTATTTT. Translation gives CASSARQATSTDTQYF. The chain carries TRBV9 and TRBJ2-3, with no clear D. The CDR3 extends over 16 amino acids. The V end lost 3 bases, the J end lost 0 bases, and 14 bases lay between the germline ends. Germline lookup yields CDR1 SGDLS and CDR2 YYNGEE.

The chain employs TRBV20-1 and TRBJ2-5; D gene uncertain. The last part of the DNA fits TRBJ2-7 better; the J call may be wrong. Germline V CDR1 and CDR2: DFQATT, SNEGSKA (reference sequence). The CDR3 length is 17 residues. DNA for the CDR3: TGCAGTGCTCTGAAACTTGCCCAGAGCAGTGATCCTTACGAGCAGTACTTC. Translating it yields CSALKLAQSSDPYEQYF.

The rearrangement links TRBV20-1 to TRBJ2-1, with TRBD2 matching 12 bases. The CDR3 has 15 residues. The trim removed 1 base at V and 6 bases at J, leaving 4 bases unmatched. Germline CDR1 is DFQATT and CDR2 is SNEGSKA (reference sequence). The CDR3 spells CSARVGGLAGNEQFF. The CDR3, as DNA: TGCAGTGCTAGAGTGGGGGGACTAGCGGGCAATGAGCAGTTCTTC.

This chain links TRBV15 with TRBJ2-1; D unclear. V gave up 8 bases and J gave up 0 bases, with 5 bases separating them. Germline values: CDR1 LNHNV, CDR2 YYDKDF (reference sequence). This CDR3 spans 12 amino acids. The CDR3 DNA is TGTGCCACCGGCTTCTCCTACAATGAGCAGTTCTTC. It codes for CATGFSYNEQFF.

This clonotype was picked up many times. V is TRBV6-5 and J is TRBJ2-3; D gene ambiguous. The CDR3 has 9 residues. Germline lookup yields CDR1 MNHEY and CDR2 SVGAGI. Trimming pared 10 bases from V and 3 bases from J, leaving 2 bases between. The CDR3 bases are TGTGCCAAGACAGATACGCAGTATTTT. Amino acids: CAKTDTQYF.

The chain carries TRBV19 and TRBJ1-1; TRBD1 matches at 8 bases. Germline V gene data show CDR1 as LNHDA and CDR2 as SQIVND (reference sequence). V was clipped by 4 bases and J by 1 base; unmatched bases: 8. This CDR3 spans 16 amino acids. The CDR3 DNA sequence: TGTGCCAGTAGTACCATCGACAGGGGAAAGAACACTGAAGCTTTCTTT. This gives the protein CASSTIDRGKNTEAFF. The complete variable domain, with remaining parts taken from reference TRBV19 and TRBJ1-1, reads DGGITQSPKYLFRKEGQNVTLSCEQNLNHDAMYWYRQDPGQGLRLIYYSQIVNDFQKGDIAEGYSVSREKKESFPLTVTSAQKNPTAFYLCASSTIDRGKNTEAFFGQGTRLTVV.